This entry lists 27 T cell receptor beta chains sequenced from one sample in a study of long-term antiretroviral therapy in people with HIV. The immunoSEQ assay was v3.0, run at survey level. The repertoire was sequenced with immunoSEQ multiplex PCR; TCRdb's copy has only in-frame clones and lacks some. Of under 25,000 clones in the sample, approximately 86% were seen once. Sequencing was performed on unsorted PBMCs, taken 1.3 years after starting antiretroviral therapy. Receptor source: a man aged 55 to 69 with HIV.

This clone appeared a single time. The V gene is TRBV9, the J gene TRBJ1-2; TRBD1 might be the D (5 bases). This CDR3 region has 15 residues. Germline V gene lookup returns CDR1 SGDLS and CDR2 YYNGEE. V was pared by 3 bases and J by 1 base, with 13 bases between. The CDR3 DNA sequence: TGTGCCAGCAGCGAGGCCGGGGGGAATAACTATGGCTACACCTTC. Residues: CASSEAGGNNYGYTF.

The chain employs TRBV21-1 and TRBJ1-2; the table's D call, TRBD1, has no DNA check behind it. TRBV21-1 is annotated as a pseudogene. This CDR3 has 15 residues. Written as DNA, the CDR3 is TGTGCCAGCAGCATCGGACAGGGGGCGGTTTACGGCTACACCTTC. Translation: CASSIGQGAVYGYTF.

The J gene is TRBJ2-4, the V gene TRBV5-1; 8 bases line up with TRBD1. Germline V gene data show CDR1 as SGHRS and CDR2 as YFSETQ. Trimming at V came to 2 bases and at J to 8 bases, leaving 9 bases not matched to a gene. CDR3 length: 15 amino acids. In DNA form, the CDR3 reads TGCGCCAGCAGCTTCGGCGCAGGGGGCTTTGACATTCAGTACTTC. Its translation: CASSFGAGGFDIQYF.

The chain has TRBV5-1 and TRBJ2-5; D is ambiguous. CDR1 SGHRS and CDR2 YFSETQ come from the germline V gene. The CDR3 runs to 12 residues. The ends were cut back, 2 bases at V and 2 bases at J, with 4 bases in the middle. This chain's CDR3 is CASSFDQETQYF. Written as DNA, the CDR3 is TGCGCCAGCAGCTTTGATCAAGAGACCCAGTACTTC.

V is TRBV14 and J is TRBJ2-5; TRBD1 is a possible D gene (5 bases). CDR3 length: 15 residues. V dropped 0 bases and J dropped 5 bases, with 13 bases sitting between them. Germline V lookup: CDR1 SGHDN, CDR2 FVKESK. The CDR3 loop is CASSQDQGWWETQYF. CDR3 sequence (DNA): TGTGCCAGCAGCCAAGATCAGGGCTGGTGGGAGACCCAGTACTTC.

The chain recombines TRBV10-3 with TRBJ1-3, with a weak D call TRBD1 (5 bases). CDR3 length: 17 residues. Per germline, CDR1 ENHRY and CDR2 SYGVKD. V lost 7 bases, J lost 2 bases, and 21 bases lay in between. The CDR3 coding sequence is TGTGCCATCATTCGGAATCTTGGGGGGAGAGCTGGAAACACCATATATTTT. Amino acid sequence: CAIIRNLGGRAGNTIYF.

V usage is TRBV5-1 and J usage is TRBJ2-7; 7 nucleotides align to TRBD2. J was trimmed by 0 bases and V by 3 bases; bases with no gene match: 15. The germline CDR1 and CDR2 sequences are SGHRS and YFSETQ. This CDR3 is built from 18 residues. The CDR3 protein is CASSWAPSGASSSYEQYF. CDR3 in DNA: TGCGCCAGCAGCTGGGCTCCTAGCGGCGCATCCAGCTCCTACGAGCAGTACTTC.

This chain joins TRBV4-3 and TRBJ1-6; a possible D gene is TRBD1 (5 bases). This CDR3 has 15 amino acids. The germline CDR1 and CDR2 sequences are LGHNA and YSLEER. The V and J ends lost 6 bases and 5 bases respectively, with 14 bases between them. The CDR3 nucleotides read TGCGCCAGCAGATCCGGGGGTGTCCATAATTCACCCCTCCACTTT. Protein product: CASRSGGVHNSPLHF.

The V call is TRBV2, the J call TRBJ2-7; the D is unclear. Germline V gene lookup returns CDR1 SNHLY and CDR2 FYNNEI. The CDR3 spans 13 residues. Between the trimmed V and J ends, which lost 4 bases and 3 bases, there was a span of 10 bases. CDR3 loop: CASSVGYFYEQYF. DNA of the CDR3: TGTGCCAGCAGTGTCGGATATTTCTACGAGCAGTACTTC.

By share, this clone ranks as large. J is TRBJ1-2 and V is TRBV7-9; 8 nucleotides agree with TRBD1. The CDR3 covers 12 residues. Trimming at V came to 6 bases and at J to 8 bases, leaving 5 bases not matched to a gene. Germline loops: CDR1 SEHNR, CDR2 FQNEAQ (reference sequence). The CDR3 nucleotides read TGTGCCAGCAGGTCAGGGGGCGTCGGCTACACCTTC. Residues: CASRSGGVGYTF.

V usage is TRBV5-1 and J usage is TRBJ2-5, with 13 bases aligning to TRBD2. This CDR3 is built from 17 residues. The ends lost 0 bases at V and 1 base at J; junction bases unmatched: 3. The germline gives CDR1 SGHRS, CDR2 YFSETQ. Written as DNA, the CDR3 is TGCGCCAGCAGCTTGGGAGGGACTAGCGGGGCCCAAGAGACCCAGTACTTC. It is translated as CASSLGGTSGAQETQYF.

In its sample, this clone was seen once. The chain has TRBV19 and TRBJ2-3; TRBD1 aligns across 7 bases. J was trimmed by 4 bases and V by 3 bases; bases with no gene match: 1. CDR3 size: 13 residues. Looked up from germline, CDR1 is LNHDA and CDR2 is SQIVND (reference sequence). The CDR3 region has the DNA TGTGCCAGTAGTATGGGGACAGCAGATACGCAGTATTTT. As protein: CASSMGTADTQYF.

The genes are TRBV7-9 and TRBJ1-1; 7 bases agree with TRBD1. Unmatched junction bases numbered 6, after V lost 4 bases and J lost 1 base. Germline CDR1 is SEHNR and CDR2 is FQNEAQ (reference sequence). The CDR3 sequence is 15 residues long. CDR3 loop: CASSWGTEPNTEAFF. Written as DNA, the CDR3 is TGTGCCAGCAGCTGGGGGACAGAACCGAACACTGAAGCTTTCTTT. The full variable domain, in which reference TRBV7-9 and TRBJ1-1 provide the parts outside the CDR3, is DTGVSQNPRHKITKRGQNVTFRCDPISEHNRLYWYRQTLGQGPEFLTYFQNEAQLEKSRLLSDRFSAERPKGSFSTLEIQRTEQGDSAMYLCASSWGTEPNTEAFFGQGTRLTVV.

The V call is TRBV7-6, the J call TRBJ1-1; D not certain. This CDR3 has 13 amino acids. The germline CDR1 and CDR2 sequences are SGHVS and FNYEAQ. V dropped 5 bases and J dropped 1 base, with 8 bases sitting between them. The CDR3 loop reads CASSPPGNTEAFF. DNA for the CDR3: TGTGCCAGCAGCCCCCCAGGGAACACTGAAGCTTTCTTT.

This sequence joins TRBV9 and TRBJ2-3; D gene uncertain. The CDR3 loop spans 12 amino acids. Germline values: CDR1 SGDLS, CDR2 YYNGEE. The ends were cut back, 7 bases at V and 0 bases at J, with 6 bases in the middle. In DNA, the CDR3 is TGTGCCAGCGGGCAAAGCACAGATACGCAGTATTTT. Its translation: CASGQSTDTQYF. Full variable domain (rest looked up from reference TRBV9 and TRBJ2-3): DSGVTQTPKHLITATGQRVTLRCSPRSGDLSVYWYQQSLDQGLQFLIQYYNGEERAKGNILERFSAQQFPDLHSELNLSSLELGDSALYFCASGQSTDTQYFGPGTRLTVL.

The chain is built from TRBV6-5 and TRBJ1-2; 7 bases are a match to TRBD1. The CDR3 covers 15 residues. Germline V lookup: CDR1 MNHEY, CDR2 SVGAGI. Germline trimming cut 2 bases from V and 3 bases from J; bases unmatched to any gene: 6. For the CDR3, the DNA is TGTGCCAGCAGTTACGGACAGGACCTTGACTATGGCTACACCTTC. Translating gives CASSYGQDLDYGYTF.

The CDR3: CASSVDRVSNEQFF. Written as DNA, the CDR3 is TGCGCCAGCAGTGTTGACAGGGTGAGCAATGAGCAGTTCTTC. This chain connects TRBV10-2 to TRBJ2-1; 7 bases map to TRBD1. The germline CDR1 and CDR2 sequences are WSHSY and SAAADI. The CDR3 is 14 amino acids. V dropped 4 bases and J dropped 6; count of bases not matched to a gene: 6.

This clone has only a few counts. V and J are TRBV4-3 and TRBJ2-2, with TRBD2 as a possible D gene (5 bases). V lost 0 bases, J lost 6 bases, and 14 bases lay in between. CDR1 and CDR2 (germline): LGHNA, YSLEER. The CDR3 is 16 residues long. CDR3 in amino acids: CASSQDWWGSAGELFF. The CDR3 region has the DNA TGCGCCAGCAGCCAAGATTGGTGGGGTAGCGCCGGGGAGCTGTTTTTT.

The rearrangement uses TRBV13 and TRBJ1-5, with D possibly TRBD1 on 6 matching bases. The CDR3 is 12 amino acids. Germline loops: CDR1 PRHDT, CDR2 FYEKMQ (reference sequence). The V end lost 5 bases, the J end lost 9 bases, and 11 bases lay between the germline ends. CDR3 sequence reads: CASSKGVGPQHF. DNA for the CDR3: TGTGCCAGCAGCAAGGGGGTTGGGCCCCAGCATTTT. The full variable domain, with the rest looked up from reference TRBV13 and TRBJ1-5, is AAGVIQSPRHLIKEKRETATLKCYPIPRHDTVYWYQQGPGQDPQFLISFYEKMQSDKGSIPDRFSAQQFSDYHSELNMSSLELGDSALYFCASSKGVGPQHFGDGTRLSIL.

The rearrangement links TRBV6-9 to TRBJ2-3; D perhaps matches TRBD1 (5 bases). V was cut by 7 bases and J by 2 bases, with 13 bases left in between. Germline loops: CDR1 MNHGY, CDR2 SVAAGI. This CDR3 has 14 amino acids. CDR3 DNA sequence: TGTGCCAGCAATGGGGCGGACCACACAGATACGCAGTATTTT. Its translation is CASNGADHTDTQYF.

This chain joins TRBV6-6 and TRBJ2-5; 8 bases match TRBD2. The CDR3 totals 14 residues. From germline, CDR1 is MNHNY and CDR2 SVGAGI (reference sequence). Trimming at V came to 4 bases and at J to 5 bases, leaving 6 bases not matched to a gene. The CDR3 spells CASSSGLAWETQYF. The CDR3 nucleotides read TGTGCCAGCAGTTCTGGACTAGCTTGGGAGACCCAGTACTTC.

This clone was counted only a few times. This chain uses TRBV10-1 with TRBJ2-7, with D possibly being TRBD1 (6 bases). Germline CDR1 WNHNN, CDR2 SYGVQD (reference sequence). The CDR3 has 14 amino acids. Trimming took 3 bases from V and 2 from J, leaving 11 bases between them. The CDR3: CASSDPGHPYEQYF. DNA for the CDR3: TGCGCCAGCAGTGACCCGGGACACCCCTACGAGCAGTACTTC.

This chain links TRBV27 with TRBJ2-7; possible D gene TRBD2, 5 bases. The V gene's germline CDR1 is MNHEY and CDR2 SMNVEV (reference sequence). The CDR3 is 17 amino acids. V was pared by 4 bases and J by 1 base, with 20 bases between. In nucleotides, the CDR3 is TGTGCCAGCAGTTCCGCCCAGCGATGGACTTATTCCTACGAGCAGTACTTC. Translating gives CASSSAQRWTYSYEQYF.

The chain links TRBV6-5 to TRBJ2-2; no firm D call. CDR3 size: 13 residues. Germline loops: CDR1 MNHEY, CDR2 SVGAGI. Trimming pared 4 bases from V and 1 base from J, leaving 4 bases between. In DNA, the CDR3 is TGTGCCAGCAGTTCCAGGAACACCGGGGAGCTGTTTTTT. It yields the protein CASSSRNTGELFF.

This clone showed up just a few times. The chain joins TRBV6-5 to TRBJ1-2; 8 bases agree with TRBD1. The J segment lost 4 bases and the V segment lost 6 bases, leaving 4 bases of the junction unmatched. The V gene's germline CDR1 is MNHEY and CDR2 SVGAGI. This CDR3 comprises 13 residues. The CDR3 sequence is CASSSTGVYGYTF. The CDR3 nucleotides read TGTGCCAGCAGCTCGACAGGGGTCTATGGCTACACCTTC.

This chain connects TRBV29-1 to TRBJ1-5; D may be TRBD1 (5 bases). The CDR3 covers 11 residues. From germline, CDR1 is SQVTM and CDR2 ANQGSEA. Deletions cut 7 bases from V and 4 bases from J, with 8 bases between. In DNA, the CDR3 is TGCAGCGCAGGGAGTAATCAGCCCCAGCATTTT. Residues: CSAGSNQPQHF.

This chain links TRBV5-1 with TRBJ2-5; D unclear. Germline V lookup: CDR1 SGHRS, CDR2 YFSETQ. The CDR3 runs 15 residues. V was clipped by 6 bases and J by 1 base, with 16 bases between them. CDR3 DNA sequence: TGCGCCAGCAATTCCCGGGCCGACGTCCAAGAGACCCAGTACTTC. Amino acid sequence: CASNSRADVQETQYF.